One and the same sample provided the 26 T cell receptor beta chains below, sequenced in a study of T cells after posttransplantation cyclophosphamide. Assay: immunoSEQ multiplex PCR; the TCRdb copy retains only in-frame clones and omits some. The sample yields approximately 41,000 clones, without any singletons. The sequenced material came from PBMCs. The receptors were sampled from a man in his fifties in good health, CMV-negative, and a related stem cell transplant donor.

This clone was picked up many times. The chain couples TRBV27 to TRBJ2-3; D perhaps matches TRBD2 (6 bases). The CDR3 has 15 residues. Germline V gene data show CDR1 as MNHEY and CDR2 as SMNVEV (reference sequence). The V and J ends lost 1 base and 1 base respectively, with 9 bases between them. The CDR3, as DNA: TGTGCCAGCAGTTTATATACGGGGGGCACAGATACGCAGTATTTT. The encoded protein is CASSLYTGGTDTQYF.

In its sample, this clone was seen many times. The CDR3 DNA follows: TGTGCCAGCAGGAAAGGGGATGGGCAGTTCTTC. Translated, it gives CASRKGDGQFF. The chain has TRBV27 and TRBJ2-1; tentative D call: TRBD1 (5 bases). Deletions cut 6 bases from V and 12 bases from J, with 12 bases between. The germline V gene encodes CDR1 MNHEY and CDR2 SMNVEV (reference sequence). The CDR3 runs 11 residues.

This clone was recorded at least ten times. The chain carries TRBV5-1 and TRBJ2-1; TRBD1 might be the D (6 bases). CDR3 length: 15 residues. V dropped 1 base and J dropped 7 bases, with 15 bases sitting between them. CDR1 and CDR2 (germline): SGHRS, YFSETQ. The CDR3 protein is CASSLTEQTGNEQFF. The CDR3 nucleotides are TGCGCCAGCAGCTTGACAGAGCAAACAGGGAATGAGCAGTTCTTC.

This clone was detected ten times or more. This chain joins TRBV6-6 and TRBJ2-7, with TRBD1 matching over 12 bases. J lost 7 bases, V lost 6 bases, and 10 bases had no gene match. CDR1 is MNHNY, CDR2 SVGAGI, per germline (reference sequence). The CDR3 length is 15 residues. CDR3 bases: TGTGCCAGCAGCGGCCGGGACAGGGGGCTCCGGGAGCAGTACTTC. Translating it yields CASSGRDRGLREQYF.

This clone was picked up many times. The chain recombines TRBV28 with TRBJ2-7; TRBD1 aligns across 7 bases. V dropped 5 bases and J dropped 4; count of bases not matched to a gene: 14. The CDR3 is 16 residues long. Germline CDR1 reads MDHEN; CDR2 reads SYDVKM. The CDR3 bases are TGTGCCAGCAGTGCAACGACAGGGTCGAAGGCATACGAGCAGTACTTC. It is translated as CASSATTGSKAYEQYF.

At least ten counts were recorded for this clone. The chain has TRBV5-1 and TRBJ1-4; 9 bases are shared with TRBD1. V trimming: 4 bases; J trimming: 0 bases; junction bases outside the gene matches: 7. The CDR3 length is 17 residues. Germline V gene data show CDR1 as SGHRS and CDR2 as YFSETQ. The CDR3 DNA reads TGCGCCAGCAGCATAGGACAGGGGTTCGCAACTAATGAAAAACTGTTTTTT. Translating gives CASSIGQGFATNEKLFF.

This clone was found many times. The chain combines TRBV11-2 with TRBJ1-6; D call uncertain. From germline, CDR1 is SGHAT and CDR2 FQNNGV. Trimming removed 2 bases at V and 10 bases at J, with 12 bases between. The CDR3 contains 14 residues. CDR3 region: CASSLSQVASPLHF. The CDR3 DNA follows: TGTGCCAGCAGCTTAAGCCAGGTTGCATCACCCCTCCACTTT.

The table lists this clone with many counts. The V and J genes are TRBV2 and TRBJ2-1; weak D call: TRBD2 (5 bases). This CDR3 spans 14 amino acids. Germline V gives CDR1 SNHLY, CDR2 FYNNEI. Trimming removed 1 base at V and 3 bases at J, with 7 bases between. The CDR3 DNA is TGTGCCAGCAGTGAAGGAGGGCTCTACAATGAGCAGTTCTTC. It is translated as CASSEGGLYNEQFF.

This clone turned up a few times. The rearrangement uses TRBV2 and TRBJ2-2, with D perhaps TRBD2 (7 bases). Germline lookup yields CDR1 SNHLY and CDR2 FYNNEI. Trimming removed 5 bases at V and 9 bases at J, with 13 bases between. There are 13 residues in the CDR3. CDR3 nucleotide sequence: TGTGCCAGCAGTAACGGGGGGCCCAGGGAGCTGTTTTTT. Translating it yields CASSNGGPRELFF.

At least ten counts were recorded for this clone. DNA of the CDR3: TGTGCCAGCAGATCCAGGGTAGGGAACACTGAAGCTTTCTTT. Amino acid sequence: CASRSRVGNTEAFF. The genes are TRBV2 and TRBJ1-1, with D possibly matching TRBD1 (5 bases). Per germline, CDR1 SNHLY and CDR2 FYNNEI. Trimming removed 6 bases from V and 1 base from J, with 12 bases in between. The CDR3 spans 14 residues.

At least ten counts were recorded for this clone. The rearrangement joins TRBV7-2 to TRBJ2-3; TRBD1 agrees at 9 bases. Germline V gene sequence: CDR1 SGHTA, CDR2 FQGNSA. The CDR3 sequence is 18 residues long. Losses at the gene ends were 3 bases for V and 1 base for J; bases not matched to a gene: 11. The DNA for the CDR3 is TGTGCCAGCAGCTTGACCGGGACAGGGATAATTGGCACAGATACGCAGTATTTT. Its translation is CASSLTGTGIIGTDTQYF.

This clone was recorded many times. The chain uses TRBV11-3 and TRBJ2-5; 9 nucleotides match TRBD2. The V segment lost 5 bases and the J segment 7 bases; nucleotides outside the gene matches: 5. This CDR3 comprises 13 residues. Germline CDR1 reads SGHNT; CDR2 reads YENEEA. The CDR3 sequence is CASSHSGGLTQYF. The CDR3, as DNA: TGTGCCAGCAGCCATAGCGGGGGATTGACCCAGTACTTC. Supplemented by reference TRBV11-3 and TRBJ2-5, the full variable domain reads EAGVVQSPRYKIIEKKQPVAFWCNPISGHNTLYWYLQNLGQGPELLIRYENEEAVDDSQLPKDRFSAERLKGVDSTLKIQPAELGDSAVYLCASSHSGGLTQYFGPGTRLLVL.

This clone was counted ten times or more. V usage is TRBV6-5 and J usage is TRBJ1-2; D gene unclear. Germline-derived CDR1 and CDR2 are MNHEY and SVGAGI. Trimming took off 2 bases at V and 2 bases at J, with 6 bases between the two ends. The CDR3 covers 13 residues. The CDR3 reads CASSYGGNYGYTF. The CDR3 DNA reads TGTGCCAGCAGTTACGGAGGGAACTATGGCTACACCTTC.

This clone came up many times. The chain couples TRBV4-2 to TRBJ2-2, with D possibly being TRBD2 (5 bases). V was trimmed by 0 bases and J by 5 bases, leaving 13 bases between them. Germline-derived CDR1 and CDR2 are LGHNA and YNFKEQ. CDR3 size: 16 residues. The CDR3 coding sequence is TGTGCCAGCAGCCAAGACTCGGGGAGCCTTACCGGGGAGCTGTTTTTT. Translated: CASSQDSGSLTGELFF.

Ten or more counts support this clone. The rearrangement links TRBV7-9 to TRBJ1-2, with D possibly matching TRBD1 (6 bases). This CDR3 has 16 residues. V lost 1 base and J lost 3, with 15 bases in between. The germline V gene has CDR1 SEHNR and CDR2 FQNEAQ (reference sequence). In DNA form, the CDR3 reads TGTGCCAGCAGCTTAGGACGGCAGGGGAATCACTATGGCTACACCTTC. Translation gives CASSLGRQGNHYGYTF.

Ten or more counts support this clone. V gene TRBV18 combines with J gene TRBJ2-1; 13 bases align to TRBD2. The germline V gene encodes CDR1 KGHSH and CDR2 LQKENI. The V and J ends lost 1 base and 7 bases, in that order; junction bases with no gene match: 1. The CDR3 loop spans 15 amino acids. The CDR3 coding sequence is TGTGCCAGCTCACCACGGACTAGCGGGAGTAATGAGCAGTTCTTC. Protein product: CASSPRTSGSNEQFF.

This clone came up a few times. Different DNA sequences within this sample yield the same CDR3. The V and J genes are TRBV19 and TRBJ2-2, with 12 bases lining up with TRBD2. The length of the CDR3 is 17 residues. Germline CDR1 LNHDA, CDR2 SQIVND (reference sequence). V trimming: 10 bases; J trimming: 5 bases; junction bases outside the gene matches: 14. CDR3 in DNA: TGTGCCACCGCGTTCACGACTAGCGGGGGTCGAACCGGGGAGCTGTTTTTT. Its translation is CATAFTTSGGRTGELFF. Full variable domain (outside the CDR3, taken from reference TRBV19 and TRBJ2-2): DGGITQSPKYLFRKEGQNVTLSCEQNLNHDAMYWYRQDPGQGLRLIYYSQIVNDFQKGDIAEGYSVSREKKESFPLTVTSAQKNPTAFYLCATAFTTSGGRTGELFFGEGSRLTVL.

The sample holds many counts of this clone. This chain connects TRBV21-1 to TRBJ2-7; TRBD1, the D gene given by the table, was not confirmed from the DNA. TRBV21-1 is shown as a pseudogene. The CDR3 consists of 15 residues. CDR3: CASTNSGTPSYEQYF. The DNA for the CDR3 is TGTGCCAGCACCAATTCCGGGACACCGAGCTACGAGCAGTACTTC.

There are many counts of this clone. The chain carries TRBV5-1 and TRBJ1-2; D is ambiguous. With 2 bases removed from V and 0 bases from J, the gap between germline ends came to 8 bases. The CDR3 covers 14 residues. Germline V gives CDR1 SGHRS, CDR2 YFSETQ. The CDR3 sequence is CASSLTESNYGYTF. The CDR3 DNA sequence: TGCGCCAGCAGCTTAACAGAGTCTAACTATGGCTACACCTTC. Full variable domain (outside the CDR3, taken from reference TRBV5-1 and TRBJ1-2): KAGVTQTPRYLIKTRGQQVTLSCSPISGHRSVSWYQQTPGQGLQFLFEYFSETQRNKGNFPGRFSGRQFSNSRSEMNVSTLELGDSALYLCASSLTESNYGYTFGSGTRLTVV.

This clone was found many times. This chain connects TRBV4-1 to TRBJ2-4; 7 nucleotides agree with TRBD2. Germline CDR1 and CDR2: MGHRA and YSYEKL. This CDR3 is 17 amino acids long. The V segment lost 2 bases and the J segment 9 bases; nucleotides outside the gene matches: 16. DNA for the CDR3: TGCGCCAGCAGCCAACTACCCATAGGACTAGATGTGGCCATTCAGTACTTC. Translating it yields CASSQLPIGLDVAIQYF.

This clone was recorded many times. V gene TRBV7-9 combines with J gene TRBJ1-4, with D perhaps matching TRBD1 (5 bases). Trimming took 4 bases from V and 8 from J, leaving 11 bases between them. CDR3 length equals 13 residues. Germline V gene data show CDR1 as SEHNR and CDR2 as FQNEAQ (reference sequence). CDR3 residues: CASSWDFKEKLFF. For the CDR3, the DNA is TGTGCCAGCAGCTGGGACTTCAAAGAAAAACTGTTTTTT. Together with reference TRBV7-9 and TRBJ1-4, the CDR3 gives the full variable domain: DTGVSQNPRHKITKRGQNVTFRCDPISEHNRLYWYRQTLGQGPEFLTYFQNEAQLEKSRLLSDRFSAERPKGSFSTLEIQRTEQGDSAMYLCASSWDFKEKLFFGSGTQLSVL.

This clone has a handful of counts. With a much larger clone just one base away, this may be a read error. This chain joins TRBV6-5 and TRBJ2-7; D possibly corresponds to TRBD2 (6 bases). This CDR3 is built from 14 residues. Germline V gene sequence: CDR1 MNHEY, CDR2 SVGAGI. The CDR3 DNA is TGTGCCAGCACCCCTCCGGGACTTTCCTACGAGCGGTACTTC. It is translated as CASTPPGLSYERYF.

This clone was detected many times. This CDR3 is also generated by other DNA sequences in the sample. V usage is TRBV7-3 and J usage is TRBJ2-6, with D possibly TRBD2 on 5 matching bases. Trimming took off 2 bases at V and 0 bases at J, with 5 bases between the two ends. The germline V gene has CDR1 SGHTA and CDR2 FQGTGA. The CDR3 is 15 amino acids. The CDR3 nucleotides read TGTGCCAGCAGCTTAGAGGGCTCTGGGGCCAACGTCCTGACTTTC. The encoded protein is CASSLEGSGANVLTF.

The sample holds many counts of this clone. This sequence joins TRBV2 and TRBJ1-5, with D tentatively TRBD1 (6 bases). Germline V gene sequence: CDR1 SNHLY, CDR2 FYNNEI. The V end lost 6 bases, the J end lost 1 base, and 13 bases lay between the germline ends. CDR3 length equals 15 residues. The CDR3: CASRRDNLSNQPQHF. CDR3 sequence (DNA): TGTGCCAGCAGAAGGGACAACCTCAGCAATCAGCCCCAGCATTTT.

This clone came up many times. The V call is TRBV5-1, the J call TRBJ2-1, with a tentative D call TRBD2 (5 bases). V gave up 7 bases and J gave up 0 bases, with 14 bases separating them. The germline gives CDR1 SGHRS, CDR2 YFSETQ. The CDR3 spans 15 residues. CDR3 in amino acids: CASRLSLSSYNEQFF. The CDR3, as DNA: TGCGCCAGCCGACTATCCCTGAGCTCCTACAATGAGCAGTTCTTC.

This clone turned up a few times. CDR3 sequence (DNA): TGTGCCAGCAGCGACAGGGTTTCAATCTCTGGAAACACCATATATTTT. Translation: CASSDRVSISGNTIYF. The V gene is TRBV9, the J gene TRBJ1-3; possible D gene TRBD1, 6 bases. This CDR3 comprises 16 residues. Trimming took off 3 bases at V and 0 bases at J, with 13 bases between the two ends. Per germline, CDR1 SGDLS and CDR2 YYNGEE.